The clone carrying this T cell receptor (beta chain) was detected only once. The data were obtained in a study of blood T cell repertoires in COVID-19. Study context: Donors in the United States, Italy and Spain gave samples during acute or convalescent COVID-19. Sources were T cells, B-cell-depleted T cells, or PBMCs; the material itself was cDNA or gDNA.

As originally analysed: Reference gene primer amplification gave estimated nucleated cell counts. Profiling relied on immunoSEQ multiplex PCR, and the TCRdb table lists in-frame clones only, not all of them. D and trimming were read from the DNA, whereas the V and J calls and clone size are those reported in that table. This table has some 200,000 clones, approximately 85% appearing once. Researchers sorted participants into cohorts using their self-reported clinical history. Sequencing was carried out using PBMCs or T cells enriched from blood (not recorded which). The receptor was isolated from a middle-aged man who had recovered from COVID-19.

The CDR3 DNA follows: TGTGCCAGTAACAGGGGGCGAGGTTCACCCCTCCACTTT. Translated, it gives CASNRGRGSPLHF. This chain uses TRBV2 with TRBJ1-6, with TRBD1 matching over 9 bases. The CDR3 loop spans 13 amino acids. Germline-derived CDR1 and CDR2 are SNHLY and FYNNEI. V was clipped by 9 bases and J by 9 bases; unmatched bases: 6.